These 18 T cell receptor beta chains originate from one sample sequenced in a study of molecular identifiers for immune sequencing clone quantification. MiXCR, applied by TCRdb to the PCR reads, yields one record per CDR3 protein. The data hold around 480,000 distinct CDR3 sequences, with over 20% observed a single time. The source material was naive CD8+ T cells from blood, with Jurkat cell RNA spiked in. The subset denotes: FACS-sorted CD8+CD4-CCR7+CD45RA+ naive T cells. The receptors come from a human donor in good health. Some libraries in this study had Jurkat cell RNA spiked in.

This clonotype was counted many times. This chain joins TRBV7-9 and TRBJ2-7; D is perhaps TRBD1 (6 bases). V lost 1 base and J lost 0, with 10 bases in between. In germline, CDR1 is SEHNR, CDR2 FQNEAQ (reference sequence). The CDR3 is 15 residues long. The CDR3 here is CASSLGGGLSYEQYF. CDR3 sequence (DNA): TGTGCCAGCAGCTTAGGTGGGGGCCTCTCCTACGAGCAGTACTTC.

The CDR3 sequence: CASSLEAKDRDEQFF. CDR3 DNA: TGTGCCAGCAGCTTGGAAGCGAAAGATAGGGATGAGCAGTTCTTC. The chain uses TRBV5-6 and TRBJ2-1; no firm D call. This CDR3 has 15 residues. Trimming took 0 bases from V and 8 from J, leaving 15 bases between them. From germline, CDR1 is SGHDT and CDR2 YYEEEE. Together with reference TRBV5-6 and TRBJ2-1, the CDR3 gives the full variable domain: DAGVTQSPTHLIKTRGQQVTLRCSPKSGHDTVSWYQQALGQGPQFIFQYYEEEERQRGNFPDRFSGHQFPNYSSELNVNALLLGDSALYLCASSLEAKDRDEQFFGPGTRLTVL.

This clonotype was seen only once. The conserved phenylalanine or tryptophan normally closing the CDR3 is absent here, so this likely arose from a read error. The chain uses TRBV27 and TRBJ1-6; D remains unclear. The CDR3 consists of 16 residues. The ends were cut back, 7 bases at V and 0 bases at J, with 13 bases in the middle. Germline V gene lookup returns CDR1 MNHEY and CDR2 SMNVEV (reference sequence). In DNA form, the CDR3 reads TGTGCCAGCACCCTTAGCGGGAGCTCCTATAATTCACCCCTCCACTCT. Encoded protein: CASTLSGSSYNSPLHS.

This clonotype was found many times. This rearrangement joins TRBV7-9 to TRBJ2-7, with a possible D match to TRBD2 (5 bases). The CDR3 contains 13 residues. Germline CDR1 reads SEHNR; CDR2 reads FQNEAQ (reference sequence). V lost 4 bases, J lost 6 bases, and 13 bases lay in between. This chain's CDR3 is CASSSELVREQYF. The CDR3 DNA sequence: TGTGCCAGCAGCTCCGAACTAGTACGCGAGCAGTACTTC. The full variable domain, completed using reference TRBV7-9 and TRBJ2-7, is DTGVSQNPRHKITKRGQNVTFRCDPISEHNRLYWYRQTLGQGPEFLTYFQNEAQLEKSRLLSDRFSAERPKGSFSTLEIQRTEQGDSAMYLCASSSELVREQYFGPGTRLTVT.

Ten or more counts support this clonotype. The rearrangement uses TRBV6-5 and TRBJ2-3; 7 nucleotides align to TRBD2. CDR1 is MNHEY, CDR2 SVGAGI, per germline. The CDR3 runs 14 residues. V dropped 4 bases and J dropped 3; count of bases not matched to a gene: 4. CDR3 loop: CASSFAGETDTQYF. CDR3 bases: TGTGCCAGCAGTTTCGCGGGAGAGACAGATACGCAGTATTTT.

V gene TRBV19 combines with J gene TRBJ2-7; D is uncertain. From germline, CDR1 is LNHDA and CDR2 SQIVND (reference sequence). The CDR3 loop spans 12 amino acids. Deletions cut 2 bases from V and 7 bases from J, with 9 bases between. The CDR3 coding sequence is TGTGCCAGTAGTATAATTCCGAGTGAGCAGTACTTC. It specifies CASSIIPSEQYF.

This clonotype came up a few times. The chain couples TRBV4-3 to TRBJ1-1; D not resolved. Between the trimmed V and J ends, which lost 0 bases and 2 bases, there was a span of 13 bases. The germline V gene has CDR1 LGHNA and CDR2 YSLEER. CDR3 size: 16 residues. The CDR3 loop is CASSQDVGGTNTEAFF. CDR3 DNA: TGCGCCAGCAGCCAAGACGTTGGAGGAACCAACACTGAAGCTTTCTTT.

In regard to this clonotype: A much larger clone lies one base from this, so it may be a read error. V and J are TRBV24-1 and TRBJ2-1; 9 positions match TRBD1. With V trimmed by 6 bases and J by 5 bases, 4 bases remained unmatched. The germline V gene encodes CDR1 KGHDR and CDR2 SFDVKD. The CDR3 has 14 residues. The CDR3 DNA reads as TGTGCCACCAGTTGCGGACAGGGGCACAATGAGCAGTTCTTC. It codes for CATSCGQGHNEQFF.

The table lists this clonotype with many counts. The chain is built from TRBV7-2 and TRBJ2-7, with TRBD2 matching over 15 bases. After removal of 2 bases from V and 6 bases from J, the junction contained 14 bases not matched to a gene. The CDR3 length is 19 residues. The germline CDR1 and CDR2 sequences are SGHTA and FQGNSA. The CDR3 reads CASSLPRRTSGRAPGEQYF. The CDR3 bases are TGTGCCAGCAGCTTACCACGACGGACTAGCGGGAGGGCACCCGGCGAGCAGTACTTC.

Points on this clonotype: Mismatch with germline at one junction end may stem from a read error. The J gene is TRBJ2-1, the V gene TRBV27; no firm D call. Germline V gives CDR1 MNHEY, CDR2 SMNVEV (reference sequence). The CDR3 contains 12 residues. The CDR3 reads CVSSLSYNEQFF. DNA for the CDR3: TGTGTCAGCAGTTTATCCTACAATGAGCAGTTCTTC.

This clonotype was counted ten times or more. The genes are TRBV3-1 and TRBJ1-1; 10 nucleotides line up with TRBD1. The CDR3 loop spans 15 amino acids. J gave up 3 bases and V 4 bases, and 5 bases lay outside the gene matches. The germline CDR1 and CDR2 sequences are LGHDT and YNNKEL (reference sequence). For the CDR3, the DNA is TGTGCCAGCAGCCCCCGGACAGGGGGAGACACTGAAGCTTTCTTT. This sequence encodes CASSPRTGGDTEAFF.

The chain links TRBV19 to TRBJ2-3, with unresolved D. The CDR3 is 19 residues long. V gave up 0 bases and J gave up 2 bases, with 21 bases separating them. The V gene's germline CDR1 is LNHDA and CDR2 SQIVND (reference sequence). CDR3 region: CASSIDPDSPTFLTDTQYF. DNA of the CDR3: TGTGCCAGTAGTATAGACCCGGATTCTCCGACATTTCTCACAGATACGCAGTATTTT.

This clonotype was detected only a few times. This chain joins TRBV11-2 and TRBJ2-1; 7 positions agree with TRBD2. Trimming took 4 bases from V and 2 from J; bases not matched to a gene: 11. The CDR3 spans 17 residues. Germline CDR1 and CDR2: SGHAT and FQNNGV. The CDR3 DNA is TGTGCCAGCAGCTCCCGGACCATGGGGAGGGCCTACAATGAGCAGTTCTTC. As protein: CASSSRTMGRAYNEQFF.

At least ten counts were recorded for this clonotype. The chain combines TRBV18 with TRBJ2-7; 7 bases fit TRBD1. After removal of 0 bases from V and 4 bases from J, the junction contained 3 bases not matched to a gene. The CDR3 covers 14 residues. Germline V gene lookup returns CDR1 KGHSH and CDR2 LQKENI. In nucleotides, the CDR3 is TGTGCCAGCTCACCACCGGACAGGAGATACGAGCAGTACTTC. Its protein is CASSPPDRRYEQYF.

The rearrangement links TRBV11-2 to TRBJ2-5; no definite D call. Germline assignment: CDR1 SGHAT and CDR2 FQNNGV. The CDR3 has 13 amino acids. V was clipped by 5 bases and J by 4 bases, with 11 bases between them. The CDR3: CASSPPSRETQYF. The CDR3 coding sequence is TGTGCCAGCAGCCCCCCAAGCCGAGAGACCCAGTACTTC.

Points on this clonotype: With a much larger clone just one base away, this may be a read error. The rearrangement links TRBV27 to TRBJ1-6, with no clear D. This CDR3 is 12 amino acids long. Germline CDR1 MNHEY, CDR2 SMNVEV (reference sequence). The CDR3: CASSTYNSPPHF. DNA for the CDR3: TGTGCCAGCAGTACCTATAATTCACCCCCCCACTTT.

This clonotype was detected many times. This chain connects TRBV7-9 to TRBJ2-3; D may match TRBD1 or TRBD2 (5 bases each). Germline V gene data show CDR1 as SEHNR and CDR2 as FQNEAQ (reference sequence). This CDR3 has 16 residues. V shed 1 base and J shed 2 bases, with 13 bases lying between them. CDR3 nucleotides: TGTGCCAGCAGCTTAGACCCGGGACCCTACACAGATACGCAGTATTTT. Residues: CASSLDPGPYTDTQYF.

The table lists this clonotype with a few counts. The rearrangement uses TRBV5-5 and TRBJ2-1; D may be TRBD1 (6 bases). The CDR3 length is 13 residues. CDR1 and CDR2 from the germline V gene are SGHKS and YYEKEE (reference sequence). The ends were cut back, 5 bases at V and 4 bases at J, with 10 bases in the middle. CDR3 nucleotides: TGTGCCAGCAGACCACAGGGATACAATGAGCAGTTCTTC. Protein sequence: CASRPQGYNEQFF.